Below are 8 T cell receptor beta chains sequenced from a single sample in a study of control samples from healthy donors and cancer patients. Sequencing used immunoSEQ multiplex PCR; TCRdb keeps in-frame clones, though not all of them. The data contain around 85,000 clones, approximately 94% of them seen just once; the ten biggest clones take up about 5%. The sequenced sample was blood. These receptors came from a woman aged 18 to 35 in good health.

The chain employs TRBV18 and TRBJ1-1, with D unresolved. V lost 3 bases to trimming and J lost 5 bases, with 7 bases between them. Germline V gene sequence: CDR1 KGHSH, CDR2 LQKENI. The CDR3 covers 12 residues. The CDR3 nucleotides read TGTGCCAGCTCACCCCGGGTGACTGAAGCTTTCTTT. Its protein is CASSPRVTEAFF.

The chain couples TRBV7-9 to TRBJ1-3; no definite D call. V was clipped by 1 base and J by 0 bases, with 10 bases between them. Germline assignment: CDR1 SEHNR and CDR2 FQNEAQ (reference sequence). The length of the CDR3 is 16 residues. The CDR3 region is CASSLDRQSSGNTIYF. The CDR3 DNA reads TGTGCCAGCAGCTTAGACCGCCAGAGCTCTGGAAACACCATATATTTT.

This rearrangement joins TRBV4-2 to TRBJ2-1; D may be TRBD2 (6 bases). This CDR3 is 12 amino acids long. Deletions cut 1 base from V and 10 bases from J, with 8 bases between. Germline V gene sequence: CDR1 LGHNA, CDR2 YNFKEQ. CDR3 bases: TGTGCCAGCAGCCAAGGGGCGGGAGAGCAGTTCTTC. Amino acids: CASSQGAGEQFF.

The chain couples TRBV27 to TRBJ1-6, with 9 bases lining up with TRBD1. V shed 3 bases, J shed 9 bases, and the junction held 6 bases outside the gene matches. The CDR3 runs 15 residues. The germline V gene encodes CDR1 MNHEY and CDR2 SMNVEV (reference sequence). CDR3 region: CASSFNRDRASPLHF. The CDR3 coding sequence is TGTGCCAGCAGTTTTAACCGGGACAGGGCTTCACCCCTCCACTTT.

The chain combines TRBV5-1 with TRBJ1-1, with D possibly being TRBD1 (6 bases). Germline lookup yields CDR1 SGHRS and CDR2 YFSETQ. The ends were cut back, 4 bases at V and 5 bases at J, with 15 bases in the middle. There are 14 residues in the CDR3. CDR3 bases: TGCGCCAGCAGCCCAGGACAGCTAACGACTGAAGCTTTCTTT. Protein sequence: CASSPGQLTTEAFF.

The rearrangement links TRBV5-8 to TRBJ1-5, with no clear D. The CDR3 is 12 residues long. The ends were cut back, 0 bases at V and 11 bases at J, with 9 bases in the middle. Germline CDR1 reads SGHTS; CDR2 reads YDEGEE. CDR3 nucleotides: TGTGCCAGCAGCTTGGTAGGTAGTACCCAGCATTTT. It specifies CASSLVGSTQHF.

This chain joins TRBV27 and TRBJ2-7; TRBD1 aligns across 7 bases. J gave up 0 bases and V 3 bases, and 8 bases lay outside the gene matches. From germline, CDR1 is MNHEY and CDR2 SMNVEV (reference sequence). The CDR3 is 16 residues long. CDR3 sequence: CASSFSGQASSYEQYF. The CDR3 region has the DNA TGTGCCAGCAGTTTCTCCGGACAGGCCAGCTCCTACGAGCAGTACTTC.

The J gene is TRBJ2-3, the V gene TRBV5-1, with 11 bases aligning to TRBD2. The CDR3 is 17 residues long. Per germline, CDR1 SGHRS and CDR2 YFSETQ. The J segment lost 3 bases and the V segment lost 3 bases, leaving 9 bases of the junction unmatched. CDR3 amino acids: CASSSNPTSGETDTQYF. Here the CDR3 DNA reads TGCGCCAGCAGCTCGAACCCGACTAGCGGGGAAACAGATACGCAGTATTTT.